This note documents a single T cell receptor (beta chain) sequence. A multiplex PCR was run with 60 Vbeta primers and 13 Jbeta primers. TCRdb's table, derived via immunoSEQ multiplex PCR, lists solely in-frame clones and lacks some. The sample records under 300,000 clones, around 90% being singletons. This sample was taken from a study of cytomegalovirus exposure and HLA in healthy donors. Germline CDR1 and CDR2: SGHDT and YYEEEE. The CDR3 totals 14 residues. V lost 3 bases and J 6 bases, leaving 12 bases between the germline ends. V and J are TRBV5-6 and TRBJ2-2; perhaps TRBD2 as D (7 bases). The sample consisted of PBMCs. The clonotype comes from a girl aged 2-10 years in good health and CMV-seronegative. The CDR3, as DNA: TGTGCCAGCAGCTATTGGGGGGGCGCCGGGGAGCTGTTTTTT. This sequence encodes CASSYWGGAGELFF.